The rows below give T cell receptor beta chains drawn from one sample of a study of blood T cell repertoires in COVID-19. Data came from immunoSEQ multiplex PCR; TCRdb stores just in-frame clones and leaves some out. The table includes around 250,000 clones, 75% to 90% detected once. What was sequenced was peripheral blood. The receptor set was obtained from a human donor in a cohort sampled during active COVID-19. CDR3s include the opening cysteine and the closing phenylalanine or tryptophan. Each record gives: J gene, V gene, CDR3 length, D gene, CDR3 protein. A D gene is named only where the DNA matches it firmly.

J: TRBJ1-6; V: TRBV5-1; length: 15; D: .; CDR3: CASSLGREAYSPLHF
J: TRBJ2-7; V: TRBV6-5; length: 13; D: TRBD2; CDR3: CASVTSGTHEQYF
J: TRBJ2-1; V: TRBV10-2; length: 14; D: TRBD2; CDR3: CASGTSGGRNEQFF
J: TRBJ2-5; V: TRBV7-7; length: 15; D: TRBD1; CDR3: CASSLEQGTQETQYF
J: TRBJ1-1; V: TRBV5-1; length: 14; D: .; CDR3: CASSLESPAAEAFF
J: TRBJ2-7; V: TRBV10-3; length: 14; D: TRBD2; CDR3: CAIRRLAESYEQYF
J: TRBJ2-7; V: TRBV7-8; length: 18; D: TRBD2; CDR3: CASSLPSGAGTSSDEQYF
J: TRBJ2-3; V: TRBV6-5; length: 11; D: .; CDR3: CASSRSDTQYF
J: TRBJ1-2; V: TRBV3-1/TRBV3-2; length: 13; D: .; CDR3: CASSQERGSGYTF
J: TRBJ2-2; V: TRBV9; length: 15; D: .; CDR3: CASSFSVRVQEELFF
J: TRBJ2-3; V: TRBV30; length: 16; D: TRBD2; CDR3: CAWSSQPQRGTDTQYF
J: TRBJ2-3; V: TRBV19; length: 16; D: TRBD2; CDR3: CASSIRLRGYTDTQYF
J: TRBJ1-1; V: TRBV4-1; length: 14; D: TRBD1; CDR3: CASGKQGAPTEAFF
J: TRBJ2-5; V: TRBV11-1; length: 15; D: .; CDR3: CASTRARRGTETQYF
J: TRBJ2-7; V: TRBV3-1/TRBV3-2; length: 15; D: TRBD2; CDR3: CASSHEVAGVYEQYF
J: TRBJ2-7; V: TRBV5-6; length: 15; D: .; CDR3: CASSFIGDHSYEQYF
J: TRBJ1-1; V: TRBV19; length: 13; D: .; CDR3: CASRSRRETEAFF
J: TRBJ2-7; V: TRBV6-5; length: 13; D: TRBD1; CDR3: CASSRGQGYEQYF
J: TRBJ1-3; V: TRBV9; length: 15; D: .; CDR3: CASSVFGGAGNTIYF
J: TRBJ2-7; V: TRBV5-5; length: 14; D: .; CDR3: CASSLASGAYEQYF
J: TRBJ2-6; V: TRBV23-1; length: 19; D: TRBD1; CDR3: CASSHQGQGKSSGANVLTF
J: TRBJ2-7; V: TRBV5-6; length: 15; D: TRBD1; CDR3: CASSSPGGASYEQYF
J: TRBJ1-2; V: TRBV7-8; length: 13; D: TRBD1; CDR3: CASGGTGNYGYTF
J: TRBJ2-1; V: TRBV10-3; length: 17; D: TRBD2; CDR3: CAISEGFGRGTHNEQFF
J: TRBJ2-7; V: TRBV11-2; length: 15; D: .; CDR3: CASSLYGTGNYEQYF
J: TRBJ1-2; V: TRBV5-6; length: 16; D: TRBD1; CDR3: CASSITGEVLSYGYTF
J: TRBJ2-5; V: TRBV6-2/TRBV6-3; length: 17; D: TRBD2; CDR3: CASSPPFGTSGQETQYF
J: TRBJ1-4; V: TRBV5-1; length: 14; D: .; CDR3: CASSFRFEAEKLFF
J: TRBJ1-2; V: TRBV6-2/TRBV6-3; length: 14; D: .; CDR3: CASSPDTRNYGYTF
J: TRBJ2-3; V: TRBV19; length: 13; D: TRBD1; CDR3: CATRQGGGDTQYF
J: TRBJ1-1; V: TRBV28; length: 12; D: .; CDR3: CASSLRGAEAFF
J: TRBJ2-7; V: TRBV4-1; length: 13; D: .; CDR3: CASSLRVLNEQYF
J: TRBJ2-5; V: TRBV2; length: 14; D: TRBD1; CDR3: CASSRTGGLGTQYF
J: TRBJ2-5; V: TRBV11-1; length: 14; D: .; CDR3: CASSLGRGWETQYF
J: TRBJ1-1; V: TRBV5-1; length: 14; D: .; CDR3: CASSFFGQNTEAFF
J: TRBJ1-2; V: TRBV6-2/TRBV6-3; length: 16; D: .; CDR3: CASSYFSEEGGYGYTF
J: TRBJ1-2; V: TRBV2; length: 14; D: TRBD1; CDR3: CASSDSARGNGYTF
J: TRBJ1-2; V: TRBV29-1; length: 11; D: .; CDR3: CSAQGPRGYTF
J: TRBJ1-1; V: TRBV7-2; length: 15; D: .; CDR3: CASSAGQFMNTEAFF
J: TRBJ1-1; V: TRBV3-1/TRBV3-2; length: 15; D: .; CDR3: CASSPLGVGNTEAFF
J: TRBJ2-5; V: TRBV10-3; length: 16; D: TRBD1; CDR3: CAISESLGQGVKTQYF
J: TRBJ1-6; V: TRBV2; length: 17; D: TRBD1; CDR3: CASSHNRRDRVFSPLHF
J: TRBJ1-1; V: TRBV2; length: 13; D: TRBD1; CDR3: CASIRQGTWEAFF
J: TRBJ2-2; V: TRBV6-2/TRBV6-3; length: 19; D: TRBD2; CDR3: CASSYRQLAGGRITGELFF
J: TRBJ2-1; V: TRBV19; length: 13; D: .; CDR3: CASSRGASNEQFF
J: TRBJ1-2; V: TRBV28; length: 14; D: .; CDR3: CASSFSGRGGGYTF
J: TRBJ1-1; V: TRBV18; length: 13; D: .; CDR3: CASSPLEGTEAFF
J: TRBJ2-7; V: TRBV7-2; length: 14; D: .; CDR3: CASSLYDRGSEQYF
J: TRBJ2-1; V: TRBV10-1; length: 16; D: TRBD1; CDR3: CASSESRDRVGNEQFF
J: TRBJ2-3; V: TRBV10-3; length: 18; D: TRBD2; CDR3: CAISESHPPGLGEDTQYF
J: TRBJ2-5; V: TRBV14; length: 16; D: TRBD1; CDR3: CASSQDYRGAGETQYF
J: TRBJ2-6; V: TRBV7-2; length: 13; D: .; CDR3: CASSVTGANVLTF
J: TRBJ2-7; V: TRBV4-1; length: 14; D: .; CDR3: CASSQDLGSREQYF